These T cell receptor beta chains were read from a single sample in a study of cytomegalovirus exposure and HLA in healthy donors. Generated by immunoSEQ multiplex PCR, the TCRdb table keeps only in-frame clones and is missing some. The table has some 140,000 clones, around 80% seen once. The sample taken for sequencing was PBMCs. The receptors originated from a woman aged 45-65 years in good health and CMV-seropositive. Both conserved end residues are part of each CDR3.

CDR3	V	J
CSVVFGFTNEKLFF	TRBV29-1	TRBJ1-4
CASRDRYTEKLFF	TRBV6-5	TRBJ1-4
CASSRQGGDNEQFF	TRBV7-3	TRBJ2-1
CASGYRSPYGYTF	TRBV12-5	TRBJ1-2
CASSPRGQRGSAEAFF	TRBV18	TRBJ1-1
CASSLDGPSYEQYF	TRBV7-9	TRBJ2-7
CASSLGVGGDRKETQYF	TRBV7-9	TRBJ2-5
CASSFVSAGGGRKQELFF	TRBV12-1	TRBJ2-2
CSVGQGGITEAFF	TRBV29-1	TRBJ1-1
CASMLRGGTEAFF	TRBV5-1	TRBJ1-1
CASSDPGTDSYEQYF	TRBV25-1	TRBJ2-7
CASSFQGESSGNTIYF	TRBV5-4	TRBJ1-3
CASSQDPGGLGQVGSEAFF	TRBV4-3	TRBJ1-1
CSVEGESGTGLGNEQFF	TRBV29-1	TRBJ2-1
CASSGEAGGTGELFF	TRBV2	TRBJ2-2
CASSPRGANSPLHF	TRBV5-1	TRBJ1-6
CSASTNGYTF	TRBV20-1	TRBJ1-2
CASSLRAAGEGANYGYTF	TRBV7-3	TRBJ1-2
CASSLGWGGPSTETQYF	TRBV27	TRBJ2-5
CASSLTGLQNSPLHF	TRBV28	TRBJ1-6
CSVTINLNYGYTF	TRBV29-1	TRBJ1-2
CASSLDRVGNSPLHF	TRBV11-2	TRBJ1-6
CASSRGQADSNQPQHF	TRBV6-6	TRBJ1-5
CASSYSPSGEQYF	TRBV6-6	TRBJ2-7
CASSLDRGNYGYTF	TRBV11-2	TRBJ1-2
CAWKVDYMAEQYF	TRBV30	TRBJ2-7
CASSPGLAGPRDTQYF	TRBV7-2	TRBJ2-3
CASSFISGGFTGELFF	TRBV5-4	TRBJ2-2
CASSPLGLGEKLFF	TRBV19	TRBJ1-4
CASAPLGVLGGYTEAFF	TRBV27	TRBJ1-1